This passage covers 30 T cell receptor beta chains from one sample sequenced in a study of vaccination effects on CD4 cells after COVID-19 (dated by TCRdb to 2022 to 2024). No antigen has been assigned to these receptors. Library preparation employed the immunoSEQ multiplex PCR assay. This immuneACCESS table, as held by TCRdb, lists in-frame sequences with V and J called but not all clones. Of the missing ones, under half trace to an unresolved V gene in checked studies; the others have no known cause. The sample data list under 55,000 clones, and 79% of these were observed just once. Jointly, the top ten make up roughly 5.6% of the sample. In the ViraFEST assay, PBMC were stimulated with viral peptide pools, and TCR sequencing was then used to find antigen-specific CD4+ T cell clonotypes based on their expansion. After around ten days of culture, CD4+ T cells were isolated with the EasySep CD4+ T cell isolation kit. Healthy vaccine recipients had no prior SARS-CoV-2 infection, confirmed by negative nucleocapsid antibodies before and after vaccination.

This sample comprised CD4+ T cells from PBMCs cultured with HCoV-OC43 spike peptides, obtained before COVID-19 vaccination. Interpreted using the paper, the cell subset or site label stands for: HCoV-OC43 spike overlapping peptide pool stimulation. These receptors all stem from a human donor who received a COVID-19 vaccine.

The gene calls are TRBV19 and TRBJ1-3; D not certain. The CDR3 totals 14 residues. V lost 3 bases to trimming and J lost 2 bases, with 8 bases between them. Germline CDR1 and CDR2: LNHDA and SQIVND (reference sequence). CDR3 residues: CASSIGTAGNTIYF. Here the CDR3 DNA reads TGTGCCAGTAGTATTGGAACGGCTGGAAACACCATATATTTT.

The CDR3 loop is CASSVAPGYTDTQYF. The CDR3 DNA sequence: TGTGCCAGCAGCGTAGCTCCAGGGTACACAGATACGCAGTATTTT. V and J are TRBV9 and TRBJ2-3; tentative D call: TRBD1 (5 bases). V was pared by 0 bases and J by 2 bases, with 10 bases between. The V gene's germline CDR1 is SGDLS and CDR2 YYNGEE. CDR3 length: 15 amino acids. The full variable domain, rest sourced from reference TRBV9 and TRBJ2-3, is DSGVTQTPKHLITATGQRVTLRCSPRSGDLSVYWYQQSLDQGLQFLIQYYNGEERAKGNILERFSAQQFPDLHSELNLSSLELGDSALYFCASSVAPGYTDTQYFGPGTRLTVL.

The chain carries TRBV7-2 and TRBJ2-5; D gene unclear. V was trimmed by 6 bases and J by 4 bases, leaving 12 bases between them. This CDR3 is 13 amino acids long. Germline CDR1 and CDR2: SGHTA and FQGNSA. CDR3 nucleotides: TGTGCCAGCAGTAAGATGTGGGCAGAGACCCAGTACTTC. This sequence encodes CASSKMWAETQYF. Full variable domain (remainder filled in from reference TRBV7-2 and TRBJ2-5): GAGVSQSPSNKVTEKGKDVELRCDPISGHTALYWYRQSLGQGLEFLIYFQGNSAPDKSGLPSDRFSAERTGGSVSTLTIQRTQQEDSAVYLCASSKMWAETQYFGPGTRLLVL.

The CDR3 protein is CASRMNCNYGYTF. CDR3 coding DNA: TGTGCCAGCAGGATGAATTGTAACTATGGCTACACCTTC. The rearrangement uses TRBV12-1 and TRBJ1-2. TRBV12-1 is a documented pseudogene. This CDR3 spans 13 amino acids.

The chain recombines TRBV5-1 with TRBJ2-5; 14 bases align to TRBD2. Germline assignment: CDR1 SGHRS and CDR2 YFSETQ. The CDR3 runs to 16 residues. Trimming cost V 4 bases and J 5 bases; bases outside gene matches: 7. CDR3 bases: TGCGCCAGCAGCGCGGGGGGGACTAGCGGGGGCGAGACCCAGTACTTC. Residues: CASSAGGTSGGETQYF.

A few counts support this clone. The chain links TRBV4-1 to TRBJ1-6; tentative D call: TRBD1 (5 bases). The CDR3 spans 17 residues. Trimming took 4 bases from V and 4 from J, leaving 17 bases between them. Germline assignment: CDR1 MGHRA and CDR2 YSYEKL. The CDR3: CASSLLEGRTYNSPLHF. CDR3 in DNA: TGCGCCAGCAGCCTCTTAGAGGGACGGACTTATAATTCACCCCTCCACTTT.

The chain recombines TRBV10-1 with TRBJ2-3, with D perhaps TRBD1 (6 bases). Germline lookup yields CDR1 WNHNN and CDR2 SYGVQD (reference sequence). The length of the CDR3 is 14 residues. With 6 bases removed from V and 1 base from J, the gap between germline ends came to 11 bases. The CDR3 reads CASSLQGGTDTQYF. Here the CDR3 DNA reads TGCGCCAGCAGCCTACAGGGTGGCACAGATACGCAGTATTTT.

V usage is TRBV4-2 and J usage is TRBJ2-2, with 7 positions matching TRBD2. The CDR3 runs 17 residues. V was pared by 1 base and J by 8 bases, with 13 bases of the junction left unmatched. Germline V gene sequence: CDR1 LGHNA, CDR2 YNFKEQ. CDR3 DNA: TGTGCCAGCAGCCAAGGGGGACTACTTCGGGGGAGAGGGGAGCTGTTTTTT. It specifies CASSQGGLLRGRGELFF.

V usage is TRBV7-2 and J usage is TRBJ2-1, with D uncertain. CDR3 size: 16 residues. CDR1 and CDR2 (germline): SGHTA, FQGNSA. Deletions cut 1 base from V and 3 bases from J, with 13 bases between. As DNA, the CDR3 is TGTGCCAGCAGCTTAGTTACACAGCTAGGCTACAATGAGCAGTTCTTC. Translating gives CASSLVTQLGYNEQFF.

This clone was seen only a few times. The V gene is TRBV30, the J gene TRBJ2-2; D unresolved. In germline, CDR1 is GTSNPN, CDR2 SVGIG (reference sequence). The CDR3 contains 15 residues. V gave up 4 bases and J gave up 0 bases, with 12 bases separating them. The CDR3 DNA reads TGTGCCTGGACGTTAGGGAACGCGAACACCGGGGAGCTGTTTTTT. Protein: CAWTLGNANTGELFF.

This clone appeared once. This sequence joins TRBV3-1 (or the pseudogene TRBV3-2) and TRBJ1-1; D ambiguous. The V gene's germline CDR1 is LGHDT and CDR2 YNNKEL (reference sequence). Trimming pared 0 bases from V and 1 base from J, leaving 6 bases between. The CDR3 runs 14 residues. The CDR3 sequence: CASSQDRQNTEAFF. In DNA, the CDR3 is TGTGCCAGCAGCCAAGATAGGCAGAACACTGAAGCTTTCTTT.

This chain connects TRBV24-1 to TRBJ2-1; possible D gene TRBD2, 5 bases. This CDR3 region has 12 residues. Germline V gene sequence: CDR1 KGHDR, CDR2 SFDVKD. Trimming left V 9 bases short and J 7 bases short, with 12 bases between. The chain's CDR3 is CATAPPGNEQFF. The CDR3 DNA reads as TGTGCCACCGCACCTCCGGGAAATGAGCAGTTCTTC.

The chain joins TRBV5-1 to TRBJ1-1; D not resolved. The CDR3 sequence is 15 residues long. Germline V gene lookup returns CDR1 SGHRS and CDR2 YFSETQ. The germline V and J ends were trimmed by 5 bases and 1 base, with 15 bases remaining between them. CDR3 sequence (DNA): TGCGCCAGCAGTTTCTCTGACATCACGAACACTGAAGCTTTCTTT. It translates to CASSFSDITNTEAFF.

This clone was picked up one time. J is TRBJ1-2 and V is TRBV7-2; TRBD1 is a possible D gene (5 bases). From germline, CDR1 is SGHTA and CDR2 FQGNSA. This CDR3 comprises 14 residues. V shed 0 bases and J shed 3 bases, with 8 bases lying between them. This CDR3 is CASSLAGGDYGYTF. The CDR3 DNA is TGTGCCAGCAGCTTAGCTGGGGGGGACTATGGCTACACCTTC. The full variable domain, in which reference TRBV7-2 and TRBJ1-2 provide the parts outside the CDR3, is GAGVSQSPSNKVTEKGKDVELRCDPISGHTALYWYRQSLGQGLEFLIYFQGNSAPDKSGLPSDRFSAERTGGSVSTLTIQRTQQEDSAVYLCASSLAGGDYGYTFGSGTRLTVV.

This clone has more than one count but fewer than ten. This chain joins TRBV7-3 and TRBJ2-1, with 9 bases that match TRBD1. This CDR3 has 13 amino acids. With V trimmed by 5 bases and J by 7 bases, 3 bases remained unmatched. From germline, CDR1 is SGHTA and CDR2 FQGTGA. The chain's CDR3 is CASSHDRGNEQFF. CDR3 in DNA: TGTGCCAGCAGCCATGACAGGGGGAATGAGCAGTTCTTC.

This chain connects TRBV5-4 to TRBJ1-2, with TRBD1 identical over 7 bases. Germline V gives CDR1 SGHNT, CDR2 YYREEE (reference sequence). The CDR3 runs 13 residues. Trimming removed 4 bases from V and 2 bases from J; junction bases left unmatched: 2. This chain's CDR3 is CASSRDRNYGYTF. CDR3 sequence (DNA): TGTGCCAGCAGCCGGGACAGAAACTATGGCTACACCTTC.

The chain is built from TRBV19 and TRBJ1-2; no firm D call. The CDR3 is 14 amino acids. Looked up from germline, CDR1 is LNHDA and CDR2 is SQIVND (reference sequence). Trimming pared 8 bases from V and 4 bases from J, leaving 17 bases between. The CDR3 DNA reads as TGTGCCAGTGACGCTGGGGAGGGAATCTATGGCTACACCTTC. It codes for CASDAGEGIYGYTF. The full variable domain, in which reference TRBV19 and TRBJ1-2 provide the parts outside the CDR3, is DGGITQSPKYLFRKEGQNVTLSCEQNLNHDAMYWYRQDPGQGLRLIYYSQIVNDFQKGDIAEGYSVSREKKESFPLTVTSAQKNPTAFYLCASDAGEGIYGYTFGSGTRLTVV.

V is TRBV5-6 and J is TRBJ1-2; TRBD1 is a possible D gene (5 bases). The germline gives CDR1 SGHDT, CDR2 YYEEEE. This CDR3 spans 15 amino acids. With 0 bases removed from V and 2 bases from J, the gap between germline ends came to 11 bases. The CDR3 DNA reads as TGTGCCAGCAGCTTGGGGCAGGGTAAGAACTATGGCTACACCTTC. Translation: CASSLGQGKNYGYTF.

The CDR3 sequence: CASSEERKTQYF. The CDR3 region has the DNA TGTGCCAGCAGTGAAGAGAGAAAGACCCAGTACTTC. The chain carries TRBV6-1 and TRBJ2-5; D call uncertain. The germline V gene encodes CDR1 MNHNS and CDR2 SASEGT. V shed 1 base and J shed 6 bases, with 6 bases lying between them. The CDR3 has 12 residues.

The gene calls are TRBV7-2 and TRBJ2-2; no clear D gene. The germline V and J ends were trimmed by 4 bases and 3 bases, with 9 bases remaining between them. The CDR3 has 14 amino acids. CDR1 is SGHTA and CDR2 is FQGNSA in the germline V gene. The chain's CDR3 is CASSSYDHTGELFF. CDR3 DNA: TGTGCCAGCAGCTCCTACGACCACACCGGGGAGCTGTTTTTT.

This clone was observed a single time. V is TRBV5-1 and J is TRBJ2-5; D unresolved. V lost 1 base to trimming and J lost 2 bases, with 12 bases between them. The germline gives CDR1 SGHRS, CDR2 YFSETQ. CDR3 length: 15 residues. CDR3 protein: CASSLRPYSQETQYF. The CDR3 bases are TGCGCCAGCAGCTTGAGACCGTACTCTCAAGAGACCCAGTACTTC.

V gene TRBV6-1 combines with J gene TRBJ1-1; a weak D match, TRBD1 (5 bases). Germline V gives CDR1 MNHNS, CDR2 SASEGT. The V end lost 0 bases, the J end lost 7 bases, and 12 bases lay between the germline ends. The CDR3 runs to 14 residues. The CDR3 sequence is CASSEAQGRGEAFF. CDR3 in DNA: TGTGCCAGCAGTGAAGCGCAGGGACGGGGTGAAGCTTTCTTT.

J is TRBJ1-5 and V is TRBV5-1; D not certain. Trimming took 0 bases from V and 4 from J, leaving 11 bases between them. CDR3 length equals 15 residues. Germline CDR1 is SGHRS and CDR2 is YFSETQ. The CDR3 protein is CASSLAGRENQPQHF. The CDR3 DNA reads TGCGCCAGCAGCTTGGCCGGGAGGGAGAATCAGCCCCAGCATTTT. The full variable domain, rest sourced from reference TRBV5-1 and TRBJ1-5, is KAGVTQTPRYLIKTRGQQVTLSCSPISGHRSVSWYQQTPGQGLQFLFEYFSETQRNKGNFPGRFSGRQFSNSRSEMNVSTLELGDSALYLCASSLAGRENQPQHFGDGTRLSIL.

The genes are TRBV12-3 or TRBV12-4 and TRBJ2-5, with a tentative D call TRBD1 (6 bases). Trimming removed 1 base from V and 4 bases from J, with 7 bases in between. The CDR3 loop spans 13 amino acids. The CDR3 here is CASSLGRGETQYF. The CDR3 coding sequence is TGTGCCAGCAGTTTAGGCAGGGGAGAGACCCAGTACTTC.

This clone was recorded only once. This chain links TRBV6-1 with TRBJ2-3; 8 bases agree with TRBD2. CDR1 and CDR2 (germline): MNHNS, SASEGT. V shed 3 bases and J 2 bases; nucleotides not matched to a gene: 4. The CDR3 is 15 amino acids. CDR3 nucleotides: TGTGCCAGCAGTGAGGGACTAGTCGTCACAGATACGCAGTATTTT. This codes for CASSEGLVVTDTQYF.

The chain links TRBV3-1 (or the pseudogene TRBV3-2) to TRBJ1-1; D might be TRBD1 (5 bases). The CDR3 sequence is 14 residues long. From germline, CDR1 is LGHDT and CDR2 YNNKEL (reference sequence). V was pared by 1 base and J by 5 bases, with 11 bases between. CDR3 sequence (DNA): TGTGCCAGCAGCCAAGTCCCGCAGGGTACTGAAGCTTTCTTT. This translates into CASSQVPQGTEAFF.

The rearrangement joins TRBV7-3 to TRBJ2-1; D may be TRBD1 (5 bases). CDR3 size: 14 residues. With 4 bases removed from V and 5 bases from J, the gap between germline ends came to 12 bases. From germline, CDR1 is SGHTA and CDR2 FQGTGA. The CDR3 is CASSSDSRNNEQFF. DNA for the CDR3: TGTGCCAGCAGCTCCGACAGTCGAAACAATGAGCAGTTCTTC.

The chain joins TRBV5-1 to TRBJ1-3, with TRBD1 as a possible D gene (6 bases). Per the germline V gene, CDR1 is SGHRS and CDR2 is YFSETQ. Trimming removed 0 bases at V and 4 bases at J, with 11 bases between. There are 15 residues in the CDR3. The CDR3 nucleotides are TGCGCCAGCAGCTTGGCAGGGGATTCAGGAAACACCATATATTTT. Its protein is CASSLAGDSGNTIYF.

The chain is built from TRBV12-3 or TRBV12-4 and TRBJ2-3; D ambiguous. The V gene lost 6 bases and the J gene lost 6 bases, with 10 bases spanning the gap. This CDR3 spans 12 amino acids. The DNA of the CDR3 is TGTGCCAGCAGGGCAGGTGGGGATACGCAGTATTTT. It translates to CASRAGGDTQYF.

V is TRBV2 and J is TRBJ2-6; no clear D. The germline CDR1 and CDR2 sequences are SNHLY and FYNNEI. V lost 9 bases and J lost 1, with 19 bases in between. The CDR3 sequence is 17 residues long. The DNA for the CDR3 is TGTGCCAGTACCCCCGACCGCTCGGTATCTGGGGCCAACGTCCTGACTTTC. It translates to CASTPDRSVSGANVLTF.